This TCR beta chain was captured in a study of control samples from healthy donors and cancer patients. The protocol was immunoSEQ multiplex PCR, while the TCRdb copy is restricted to in-frame clones and leaves out a portion. The top ten clones hold less than 1.5% of a sample with about 120,000 clones, over 75% of them seen once. The origin of this receptor is a woman aged 45-59 years with colorectal cancer. Sequenced input: PBMCs.

The CDR3 DNA follows: TGTGCCAGCAGCCATGGGGGAGCGGGAAGTGGGACCCGTAGGCGGTACTTC. This translates into CASSHGGAGSGTRRRYF. The V and J genes are TRBV4-2 and TRBJ2-7; 7 bases match TRBD2. The CDR3 is 17 amino acids. CDR1 and CDR2 from the germline V gene are LGHNA and YNFKEQ. Unmatched junction bases numbered 23, after V lost 3 bases and J lost 12 bases.